These T cell receptor beta chains were read from a single sample in a study of blood T cell repertoires in COVID-19. The protocol was immunoSEQ multiplex PCR, while the TCRdb copy is restricted to in-frame clones and leaves out a portion. The sample lists approximately 220,000 clones, around 81% occurring once. Input material: peripheral blood. The receptors here all came from a woman aged 25-40 years who had recovered from COVID-19. CDR3s include the opening cysteine and the closing phenylalanine or tryptophan.

v_gene	j_gene	CDR3aa
TRBV5-4	TRBJ2-2	CASSSQNTGELFF
TRBV30	TRBJ2-7	CAWSVASGYEQYF
TRBV5-4	TRBJ1-4	CASSRTGVNEKLFF
TRBV27	TRBJ2-1	CASSLFGLGLAARNNEQFF
TRBV4-2	TRBJ2-7	CASSQDYSYEQYF
TRBV2	TRBJ2-5	CASRDRLAGEETQYF
TRBV28	TRBJ1-6	CASSLTGGLNSPLHF
TRBV10-1	TRBJ2-7	CASSEGGDYEQYF
TRBV19	TRBJ2-1	CASSPWTSGRGEQFF
TRBV2	TRBJ2-7	CASRDLGPAAYF
TRBV19	TRBJ2-7	CASSFNDRTTYEQYF
TRBV28	TRBJ1-2	CASTPRTGGSYGYTF
TRBV9	TRBJ2-1	CASSAAGGVNEQFF
TRBV25-1	TRBJ2-3	CASSGTGGTDTQYF
TRBV10-3	TRBJ1-5	CAISEGGRQGLVNQPQHF
TRBV7-3	TRBJ2-3	CASSLIPAGGPDTQYF
TRBV6-4	TRBJ2-1	CASSRKGLAGGPRYNEQFF
TRBV4-2	TRBJ1-4	CASSQGTGANEKLFF
TRBV5-1	TRBJ2-1	CASSHYRKASYNEQFF
TRBV7-2	TRBJ2-3	CASSLLAGLSTDTQYF
TRBV28	TRBJ2-7	CASTWTSGLYEQYF
TRBV18	TRBJ2-7	CASSGLAGPFYEQYF
TRBV20-1	TRBJ1-2	CSASHGSYGYTF
TRBV5-1	TRBJ2-1	CASRSGDNYNEQFF
TRBV6-2/TRBV6-3	TRBJ2-7	CASSRLLAGVPEQYF
TRBV18	TRBJ2-5	CASSPLGTEVGETQYF
TRBV27	TRBJ2-3	CASSLSGVGSDTQYF
TRBV19	TRBJ1-3	CASTRSSGNTIYF
TRBV7-2	TRBJ2-7	CASSLWSGSPLYEQYF
TRBV30	TRBJ1-2	CAWTDRGSSGYTF
TRBV27	TRBJ2-7	CASSLSTGGSPEQYF
TRBV19	TRBJ2-7	CASSRGLAVDEQYF
TRBV19	TRBJ2-4	CASSTGQGKNIQYF
TRBV11-3	TRBJ2-1	CASSPSSGRENEQFF
TRBV15	TRBJ2-1	CATSRPLPYNEQFF
TRBV15	TRBJ1-2	CATSQIRRGVPSLYGYTF
TRBV11-3	TRBJ2-1	CASSYRSTGDGHEQFF
TRBV7-9	TRBJ2-1	CASSLGTDNEQFF
TRBV27	TRBJ2-4	CASRDRVVDIQYF
TRBV28	TRBJ2-1	CASSLAELAGGYNEQFF
TRBV19	TRBJ2-5	CASSHLAETGETQYF
TRBV27	TRBJ2-3	CASSLLARDTQYF